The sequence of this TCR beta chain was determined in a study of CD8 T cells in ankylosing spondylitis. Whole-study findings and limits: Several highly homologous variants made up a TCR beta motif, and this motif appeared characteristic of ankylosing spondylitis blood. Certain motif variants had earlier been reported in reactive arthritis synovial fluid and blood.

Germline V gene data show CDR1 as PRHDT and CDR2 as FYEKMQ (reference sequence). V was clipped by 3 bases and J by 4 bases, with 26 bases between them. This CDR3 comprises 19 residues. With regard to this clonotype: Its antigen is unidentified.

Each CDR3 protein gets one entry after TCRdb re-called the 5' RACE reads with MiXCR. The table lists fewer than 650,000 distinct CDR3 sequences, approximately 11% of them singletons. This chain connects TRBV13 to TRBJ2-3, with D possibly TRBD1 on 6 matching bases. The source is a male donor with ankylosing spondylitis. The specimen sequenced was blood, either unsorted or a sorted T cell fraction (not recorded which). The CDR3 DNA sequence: TGTGCCAGCAGCTTTACCTCCTTACAGGGAGAGGCCTTTTCAGATACGCAGTATTTT. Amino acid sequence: CASSFTSLQGEAFSDTQYF. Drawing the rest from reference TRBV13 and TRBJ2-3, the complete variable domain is AAGVIQSPRHLIKEKRETATLKCYPIPRHDTVYWYQQGPGQDPQFLISFYEKMQSDKGSIPDRFSAQQFSDYHSELNMSSLELGDSALYFCASSFTSLQGEAFSDTQYFGPGTRLTVL.